The clone carrying this TCR beta chain was observed a handful of times. Its antigen is undetermined. Only cases whose brain tissue showed the highest T cell transcript signatures were sequenced. This record comes from a study of brain T cells in children with intractable seizures. Study-wide results and limits: Only CDR3 sequence similarity suggested viral specificity, without known HCMV serostatus. Clones missing pre-surgery may reflect undersampling of that blood sample.

Libraries were prepared by immunoSEQ multiplex PCR; TCRdb keeps only in-frame clonotypes and omits some of them. The data contain about 40,000 clones, approximately 90% of them singletons. The sequencing used peripheral blood, collected at surgery. The sequence came from a girl aged 2 to 10 with tuberous sclerosis and intractable seizures.

The chain's CDR3 is CASSVGPGEGNSPLHF. The CDR3 DNA is TGTGCCAGCAGCGTAGGTCCGGGTGAGGGGAATTCACCCCTCCACTTT. V usage is TRBV9 and J usage is TRBJ1-6; maybe TRBD1 (5 bases). The CDR3 extends over 16 amino acids. Trimming shortened V by 0 bases and J by 7 bases, and 14 bases separated the two germline ends. CDR1 SGDLS and CDR2 YYNGEE come from the germline V gene.